This TCR beta chain is drawn from a study of molecular identifiers for immune sequencing clone quantification (dated by TCRdb to the late 2010s). For the study in its entirety: In a replicate experiment, RNA from 20,000 or 100,000 naive CD8 T cells was split into five aliquots, four of which were sequenced. CD8 T cells were used in a methods study to benchmark molecular-identifier clustering-based TCR repertoire sequencing (MIDCIRS) and TCR RNA copy counting.

The library was built by means of PCR. Sequenced on a NextSeq 500. Bulk TCR libraries were generated as previously described, with the TCR primers listed in Table S5 used. The Qiagen AllPrep DNA/RNA kit was used to purify total RNA. Before analysis, reads from multiple sequencing runs of the same library were pooled. As for how the authors treated the data: Reads were retained only if an exact TCR constant sequence was present, and the retained reads were trimmed to 150 nt and grouped according to their 12-nt molecular barcodes. Within each barcode group, reads were sub-clustered at a 15% Levenshtein threshold, and quality-weighted consensus sequences were built per RNA molecule. Non-functional sequences were filtered out, along with any lower-count sequence sitting one edit away from another sequence. Based on a fit of two negative binomial distributions, barcode sub-clusters having less than 20% of the maximum read count were discarded. Using fastp trimming at Q25 and MiXCR clonotype assembly, TCRdb reanalyzed the public sequencing data and kept in-frame beta chains. Every entry covers one CDR3 protein and lists the most common genes and DNA from its rows. Clone size and V and J calls follow TCRdb, not the original study. This sample comprises 100,000 or so distinct CDR3 sequences, about 35% of them detected only once. Approximately 3.8% of the sample goes to the ten largest clones.

The full study reports these points: When barcode sub-clustering was omitted, TCR diversity was inflated by chimeric consensus sequences, with chimeras reaching as high as 47%. Highly expanded clone sizes could be underestimated if identical TCR molecules share a barcode. The naive libraries included spiked-in Jurkat TCR RNA (roughly nine copies' worth), and this Jurkat TCR RNA is not part of the donor repertoire. In CMV-specific effector cells, clones with more than 20 RNA copies accounted for over 97% of molecules, whereas in naive cells such clones accounted for under 1%. Spiked-in Jurkat TCR RNA equal to a single cell's worth was reported to be detectable even within one million naive CD8 T cells. Modeling indicated about three TCR RNA copies recovered per cell, compared with around 10 by digital PCR, which implies a capture efficiency of around 31%.

Sequences MDHEN (CDR1) and SYDVKM (CDR2) are obtained from the germline V gene. The CDR3 runs 13 residues from the cysteine to the phenylalanine. CDR3 DNA is the only sequence kept; it has 39 bases, read in frame from the first base. V lost 10 bases and J lost 6 bases, and the count of bases not matched to a germline gene is 9. Libraries of naive CD8 T cells were built from anywhere between about 20,000 and 1,000,000 sorted cells, with 10%, 30% or 50% of the purified RNA used. Naive CD8 T cells were FACS-sorted as CD8+CD4-CCR7+CD45RA+ on a BD FACSAria II into RLT Plus buffer. To test detection sensitivity, Jurkat RNA equal to under 13 TCR copies was added to samples of about 19,000-1,100,000 naive CD8 T cells. Enrichment of CD8 T cells was done with RosetteSep CD8+ T Cell Enrichment Cocktail plus Ficoll-Paque, and ACK red cell lysis came afterward. Comments on this clonotype: Which antigen it targets is not known. Being one base from a much bigger clone, this may be a read error.

The sample taken for sequencing was naive CD8+ T cells from blood, with Jurkat cell RNA spiked in. Reading the label with the study, this specimen's cell subset or site is: FACS-sorted CD8+CD4-CCR7+CD45RA+ naive T cells. The TCR comes from a human donor in good health. Some libraries in this study had Jurkat cell RNA spiked in. The rearrangement joined TRBV28 to TRBJ1-5; 7 bases in between match TRBD1. In nucleotide form, the sequence is TGTGCCAACAGCCAAGGGGGCCTTCAGCCCCAGCATTTT. Its protein is CANSQGGLQPQHF.